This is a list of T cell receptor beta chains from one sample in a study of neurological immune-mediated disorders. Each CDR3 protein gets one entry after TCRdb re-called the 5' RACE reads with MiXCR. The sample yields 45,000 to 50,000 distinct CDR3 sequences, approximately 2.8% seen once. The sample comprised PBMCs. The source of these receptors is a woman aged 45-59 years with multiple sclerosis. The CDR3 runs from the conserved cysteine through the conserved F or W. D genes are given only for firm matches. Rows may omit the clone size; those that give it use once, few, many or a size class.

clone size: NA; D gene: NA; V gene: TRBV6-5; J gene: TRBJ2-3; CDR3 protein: CDSSYDRDTQYF; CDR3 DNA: TGTGACAGCAGTTACGATCGGGATACGCAGTATTTT
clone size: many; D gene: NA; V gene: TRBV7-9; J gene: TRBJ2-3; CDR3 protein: CASSLLGGSDTDTQYF; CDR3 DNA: TGTGCCAGCAGCTTATTGGGGGGCTCGGACACAGATACGCAGTATTTT
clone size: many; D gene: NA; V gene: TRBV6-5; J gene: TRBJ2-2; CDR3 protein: CASSRPRIQQAGELFF; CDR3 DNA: TGTGCCAGCAGCCGCCCTCGGATTCAGCAGGCCGGGGAGCTGTTTTTT
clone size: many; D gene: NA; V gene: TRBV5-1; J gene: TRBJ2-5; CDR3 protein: CASSPGRLGETQYF; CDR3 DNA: TGCGCCAGCAGCCCCGGAAGGCTGGGGGAGACCCAGTACTTC
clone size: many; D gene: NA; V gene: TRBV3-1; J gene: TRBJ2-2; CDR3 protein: CASSHASITGELFF; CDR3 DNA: TGTGCCAGCAGCCACGCGTCCATCACCGGGGAGCTGTTTTTT
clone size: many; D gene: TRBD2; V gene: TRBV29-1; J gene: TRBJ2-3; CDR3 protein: CSVAVGAGGLFTDTQYF; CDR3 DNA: TGCAGCGTTGCGGTTGGAGCGGGAGGGCTGTTCACAGATACGCAGTATTTT
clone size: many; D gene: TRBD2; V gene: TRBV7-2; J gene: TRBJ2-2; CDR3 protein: CASSLHGRSGELFF; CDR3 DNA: TGTGCCAGCAGCTTACACGGGAGGTCCGGGGAGCTGTTTTTT
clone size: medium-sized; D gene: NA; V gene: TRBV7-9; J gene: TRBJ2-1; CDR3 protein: CASSLPSYNEQFF; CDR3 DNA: TGTGCCAGCAGCTTGCCCAGCTACAATGAGCAGTTCTTC
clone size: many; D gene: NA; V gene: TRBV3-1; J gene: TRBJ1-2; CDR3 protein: CASSQDPVTGYGYTF; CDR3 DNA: TGTGCCAGCAGCCAAGATCCCGTGACGGGCTATGGCTACACCTTC
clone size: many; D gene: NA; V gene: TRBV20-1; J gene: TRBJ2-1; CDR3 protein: CSAREDPGPGNEQFF; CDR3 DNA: TGCAGTGCTAGAGAAGACCCCGGACCGGGCAATGAGCAGTTCTTC
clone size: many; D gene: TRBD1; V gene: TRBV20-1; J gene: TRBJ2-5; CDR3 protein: CSAPGQAEETQYF; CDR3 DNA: TGCAGTGCCCCGGGACAGGCCGAAGAGACCCAGTACTTC
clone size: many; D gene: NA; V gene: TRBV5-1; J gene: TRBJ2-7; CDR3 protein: CASSLVQGLEQYF; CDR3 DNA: TGCGCCAGCAGCTTGGTTCAGGGTCTCGAGCAGTACTTC
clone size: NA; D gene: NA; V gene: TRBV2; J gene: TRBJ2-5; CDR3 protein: CASRMYQETQYF; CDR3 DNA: TGTGCCAGCAGGATGTACCAAGAGACCCAGTACTTC
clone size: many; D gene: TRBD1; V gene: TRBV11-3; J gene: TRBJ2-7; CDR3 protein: CASSPSGTAAYEQYF; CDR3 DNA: TGTGCCAGCAGCCCTTCCGGGACAGCCGCCTACGAGCAGTACTTC
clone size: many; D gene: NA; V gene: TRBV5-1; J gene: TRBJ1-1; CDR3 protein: CASRLRKGANTEAFF; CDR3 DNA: TGCGCCAGCAGACTGCGAAAGGGTGCGAACACTGAAGCTTTCTTT
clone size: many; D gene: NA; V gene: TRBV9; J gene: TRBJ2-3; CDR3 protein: CASSTQEGETDTQYF; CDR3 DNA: TGTGCCAGCAGCACCCAGGAGGGAGAGACAGATACGCAGTATTTT
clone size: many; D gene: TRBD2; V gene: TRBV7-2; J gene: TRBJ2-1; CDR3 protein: CASSFSGTSHFSEQFF; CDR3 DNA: TGTGCCAGCAGCTTCTCCGGGACTAGCCACTTCAGTGAGCAGTTCTTC
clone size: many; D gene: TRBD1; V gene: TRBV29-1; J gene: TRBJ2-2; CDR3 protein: CSVVGTGDTGELFF; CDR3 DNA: TGCAGCGTTGTCGGGACAGGGGACACCGGGGAGCTGTTTTTT
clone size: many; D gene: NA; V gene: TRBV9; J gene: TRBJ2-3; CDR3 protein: CASSRTDTQYF; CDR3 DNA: TGTGCCAGCAGCCGGACAGATACGCAGTATTTT
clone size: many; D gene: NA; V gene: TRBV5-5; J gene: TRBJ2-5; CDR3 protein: CASSPSGTNQETQYF; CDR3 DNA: TGTGCCAGCAGTCCCTCGGGTACGAACCAAGAGACCCAGTACTTC
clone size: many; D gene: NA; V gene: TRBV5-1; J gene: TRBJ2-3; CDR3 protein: CASSSSTRFGGDTQYF; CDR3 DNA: TGCGCCAGCAGCTCCTCGACCCGATTCGGGGGAGATACGCAGTATTTT
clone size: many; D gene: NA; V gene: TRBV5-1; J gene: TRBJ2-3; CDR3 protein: CASSGPTSSSTDTQYF; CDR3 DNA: TGCGCCAGCAGCGGCCCCACTAGTTCTAGCACAGATACGCAGTATTTT
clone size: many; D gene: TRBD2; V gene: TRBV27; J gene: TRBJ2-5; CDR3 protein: CASSQTSGGQETQYF; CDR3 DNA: TGTGCCAGCAGCCAGACTAGCGGGGGACAAGAGACCCAGTACTTC
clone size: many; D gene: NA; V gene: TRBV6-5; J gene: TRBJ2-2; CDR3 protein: CASSRTGTWAGELFF; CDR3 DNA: TGTGCCAGCAGCAGGACCGGGACCTGGGCCGGGGAGCTGTTTTTT
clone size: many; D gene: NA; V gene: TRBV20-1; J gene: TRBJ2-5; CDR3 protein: CSARVGRGQETQYF; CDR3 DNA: TGCAGTGCTAGAGTCGGCAGGGGACAAGAGACCCAGTACTTC
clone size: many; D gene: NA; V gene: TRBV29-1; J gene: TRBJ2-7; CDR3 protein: CSAGAAFYEQYF; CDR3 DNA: TGCAGCGCCGGGGCCGCCTTCTACGAGCAGTACTTC
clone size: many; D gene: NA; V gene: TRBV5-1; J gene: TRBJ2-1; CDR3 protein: CASSLADPGYNEQFF; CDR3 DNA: TGCGCCAGCAGCTTGGCCGATCCGGGCTACAATGAGCAGTTCTTC
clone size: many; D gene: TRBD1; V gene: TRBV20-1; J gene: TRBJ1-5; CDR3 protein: CSAWDRSNQPQHF; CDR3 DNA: TGCAGTGCTTGGGACAGGAGTAATCAGCCCCAGCATTTT
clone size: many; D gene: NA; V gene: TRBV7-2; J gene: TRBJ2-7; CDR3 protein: CASSPDPGPYEQYF; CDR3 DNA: TGTGCCAGCAGTCCAGACCCGGGTCCCTACGAGCAGTACTTC
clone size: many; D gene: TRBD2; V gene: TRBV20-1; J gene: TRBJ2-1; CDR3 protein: CSAMGTSGSRNEQFF; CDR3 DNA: TGCAGTGCTATGGGGACTAGCGGGAGTAGAAATGAGCAGTTCTTC
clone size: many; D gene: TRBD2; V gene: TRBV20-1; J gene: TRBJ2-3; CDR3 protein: CSALGLAGGKGTDTQYF; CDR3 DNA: TGCAGTGCTCTAGGACTAGCGGGGGGTAAAGGCACAGATACGCAGTATTTT
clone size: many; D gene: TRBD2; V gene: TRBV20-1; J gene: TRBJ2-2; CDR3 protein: CSARDPKRGNTGELFF; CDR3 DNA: TGCAGTGCTAGAGATCCCAAGCGGGGGAACACCGGGGAGCTGTTTTTT
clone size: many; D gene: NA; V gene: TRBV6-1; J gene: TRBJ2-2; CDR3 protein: CASSELLRLSNTGELFF; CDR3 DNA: TGTGCCAGCAGTGAATTACTTCGGTTATCGAACACCGGGGAGCTGTTTTTT
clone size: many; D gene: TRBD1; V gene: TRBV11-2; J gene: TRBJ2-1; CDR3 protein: CASSRGTGITYNEQFF; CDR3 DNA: TGTGCCAGCAGCAGAGGGACAGGGATAACCTACAATGAGCAGTTCTTC
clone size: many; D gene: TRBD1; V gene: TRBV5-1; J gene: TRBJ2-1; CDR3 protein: CASRRGPSFEQFF; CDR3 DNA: TGCGCCAGCAGAAGGGGGCCTTCCTTTGAGCAGTTCTTC
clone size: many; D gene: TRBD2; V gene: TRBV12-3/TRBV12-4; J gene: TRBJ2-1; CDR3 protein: CASSPGTSGGALSYNEQFF; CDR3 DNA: TGTGCCAGCAGCCCGGGGACTAGCGGGGGCGCACTCTCCTACAATGAGCAGTTCTTC
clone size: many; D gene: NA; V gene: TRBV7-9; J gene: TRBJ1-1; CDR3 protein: CASSHPNTEAFF; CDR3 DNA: TGTGCCAGCAGCCACCCTAACACTGAAGCTTTCTTT
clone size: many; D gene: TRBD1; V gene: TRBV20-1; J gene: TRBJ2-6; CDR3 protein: CSAHPGQGAGANVLTF; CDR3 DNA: TGCAGTGCACACCCGGGACAGGGGGCCGGGGCCAACGTCCTGACTTTC
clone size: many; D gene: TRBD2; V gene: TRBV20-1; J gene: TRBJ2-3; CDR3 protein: CSAPLAGTDTQYF; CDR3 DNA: TGCAGTGCCCCACTAGCGGGCACAGATACGCAGTATTTT
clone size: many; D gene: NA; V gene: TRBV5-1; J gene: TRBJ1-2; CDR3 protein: CASSLAVRTNYGYTF; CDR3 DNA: TGCGCCAGCAGCTTGGCTGTACGGACTAACTATGGCTACACCTTC
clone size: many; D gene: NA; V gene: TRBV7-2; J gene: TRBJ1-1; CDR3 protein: CASSFELEGDTEAFF; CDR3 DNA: TGTGCCAGCAGCTTTGAATTAGAGGGGGACACTGAAGCTTTCTTT
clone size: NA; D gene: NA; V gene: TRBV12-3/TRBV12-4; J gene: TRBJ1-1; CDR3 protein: CASAPTGPEAFF; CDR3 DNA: TGTGCCAGCGCCCCGACCGGGCCTGAAGCTTTCTTT
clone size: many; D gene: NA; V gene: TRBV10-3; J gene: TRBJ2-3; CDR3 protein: CAISPGAATDTQYF; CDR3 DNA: TGTGCCATCAGCCCGGGGGCGGCGACAGATACGCAGTATTTT
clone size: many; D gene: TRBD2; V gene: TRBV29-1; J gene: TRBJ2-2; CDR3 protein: CSVGGVKNTGELFF; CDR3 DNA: TGCAGCGTCGGGGGGGTTAAGAACACCGGGGAGCTGTTTTTT
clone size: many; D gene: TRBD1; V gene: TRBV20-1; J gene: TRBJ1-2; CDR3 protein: CSARDLRGPAYGYTF; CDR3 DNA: TGCAGTGCTAGAGATCTCAGGGGGCCGGCCTATGGCTACACCTTC
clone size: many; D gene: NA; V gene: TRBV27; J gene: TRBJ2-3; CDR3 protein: CASSAIQPSHRYF; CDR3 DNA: TGTGCCAGCAGTGCCATACAGCCCTCACATCGGTATTTT
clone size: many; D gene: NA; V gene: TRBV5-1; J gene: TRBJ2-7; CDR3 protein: CASSSSSYEQYF; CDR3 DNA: TGCGCCAGCAGCTCAAGCTCCTACGAGCAGTACTTC
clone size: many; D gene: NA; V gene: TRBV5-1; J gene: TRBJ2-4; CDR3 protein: CASSLGGGAKNIQYF; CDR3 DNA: TGCGCCAGCAGCTTGGGTGGTGGAGCCAAAAACATTCAGTACTTC
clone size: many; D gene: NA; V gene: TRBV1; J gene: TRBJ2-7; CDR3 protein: CTSSQERSEEQYF; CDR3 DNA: TGCACCAGCAGCCAAGAGAGGAGTGAGGAGCAGTACTTC
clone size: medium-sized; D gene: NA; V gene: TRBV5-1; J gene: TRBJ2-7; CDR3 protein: CASSFQAGSYEQYF; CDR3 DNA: TGCGCCAGCAGCTTTCAAGCGGGCTCCTACGAGCAGTACTTC
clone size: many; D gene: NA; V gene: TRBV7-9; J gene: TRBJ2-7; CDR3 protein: CASSLPPSYEQYF; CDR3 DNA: TGTGCCAGCAGCCTCCCTCCTTCCTACGAGCAGTACTTC
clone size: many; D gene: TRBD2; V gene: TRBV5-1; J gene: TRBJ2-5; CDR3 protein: CASSMGLADPETQYF; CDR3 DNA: TGCGCCAGCAGCATGGGACTAGCCGATCCGGAGACCCAGTACTTC
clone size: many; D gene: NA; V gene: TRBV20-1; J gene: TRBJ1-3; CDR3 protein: CSARVYSGNTIYF; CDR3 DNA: TGCAGTGCTAGAGTATACTCTGGAAACACCATATATTTT
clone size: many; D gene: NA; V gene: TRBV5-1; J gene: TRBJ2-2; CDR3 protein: CASSLESAGELFF; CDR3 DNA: TGCGCCAGTAGCTTGGAATCCGCCGGGGAGCTGTTTTTT